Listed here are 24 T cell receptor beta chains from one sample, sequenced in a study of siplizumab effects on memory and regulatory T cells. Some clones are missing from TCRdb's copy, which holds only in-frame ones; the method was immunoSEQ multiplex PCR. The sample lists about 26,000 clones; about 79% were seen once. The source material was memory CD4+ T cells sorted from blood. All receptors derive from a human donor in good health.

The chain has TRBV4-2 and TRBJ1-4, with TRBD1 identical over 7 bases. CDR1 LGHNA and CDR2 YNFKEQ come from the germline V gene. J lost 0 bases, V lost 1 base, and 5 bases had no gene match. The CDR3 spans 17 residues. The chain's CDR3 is CASSQGQGPTTNEKLFF. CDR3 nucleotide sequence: TGTGCCAGCAGCCAAGGACAGGGACCCACAACTAATGAAAAACTGTTTTTT.

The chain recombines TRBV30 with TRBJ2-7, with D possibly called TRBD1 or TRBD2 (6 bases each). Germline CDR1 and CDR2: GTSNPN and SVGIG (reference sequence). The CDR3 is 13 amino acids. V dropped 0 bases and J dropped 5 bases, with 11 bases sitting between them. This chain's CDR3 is CAWSVRGRDEQYF. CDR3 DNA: TGTGCCTGGAGTGTACGGGGGCGCGACGAGCAGTACTTC.

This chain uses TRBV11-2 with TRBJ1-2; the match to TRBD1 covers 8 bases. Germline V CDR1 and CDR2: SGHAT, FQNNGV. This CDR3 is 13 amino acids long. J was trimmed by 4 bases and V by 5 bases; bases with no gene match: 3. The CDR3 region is CASSQGAGYGYTF. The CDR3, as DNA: TGTGCCAGCAGCCAGGGGGCCGGCTATGGCTACACCTTC.

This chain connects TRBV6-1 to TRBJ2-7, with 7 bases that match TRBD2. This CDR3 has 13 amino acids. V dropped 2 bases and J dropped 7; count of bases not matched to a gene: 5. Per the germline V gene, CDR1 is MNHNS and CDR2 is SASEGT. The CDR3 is CASSESGNWEQYF. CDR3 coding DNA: TGTGCCAGCAGTGAAAGCGGGAACTGGGAGCAGTACTTC.

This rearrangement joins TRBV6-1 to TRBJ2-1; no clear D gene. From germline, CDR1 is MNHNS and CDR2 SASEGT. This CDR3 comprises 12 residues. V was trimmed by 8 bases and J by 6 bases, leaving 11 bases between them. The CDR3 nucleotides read TGTGCCAGCGATGACCGCTTCAATGAGCAGTTCTTC. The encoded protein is CASDDRFNEQFF.

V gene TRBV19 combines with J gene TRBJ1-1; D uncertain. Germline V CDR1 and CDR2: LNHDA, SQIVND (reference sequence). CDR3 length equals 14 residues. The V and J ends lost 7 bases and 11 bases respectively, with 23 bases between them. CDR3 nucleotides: TGTGCCAGTACTAGGCGGCCCTCGGGTGTTGAGGCTTTCTTT. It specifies CASTRRPSGVEAFF.

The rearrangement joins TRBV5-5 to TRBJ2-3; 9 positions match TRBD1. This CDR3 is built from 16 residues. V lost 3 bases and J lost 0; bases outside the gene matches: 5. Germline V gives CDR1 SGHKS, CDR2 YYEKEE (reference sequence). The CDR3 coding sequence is TGTGCCAGCAGCTCTCGGACAGGGGCTAGCACAGATACGCAGTATTTT. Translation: CASSSRTGASTDTQYF.

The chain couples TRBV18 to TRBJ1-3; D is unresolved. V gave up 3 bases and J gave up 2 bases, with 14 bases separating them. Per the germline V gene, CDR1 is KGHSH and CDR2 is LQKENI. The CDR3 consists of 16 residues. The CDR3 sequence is CASSPQPGGAGNTIYF. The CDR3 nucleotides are TGTGCCAGCTCACCTCAACCAGGTGGAGCTGGAAACACCATATATTTT. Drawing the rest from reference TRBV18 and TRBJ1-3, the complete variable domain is NAGVMQNPRHLVRRRGQEARLRCSPMKGHSHVYWYRQLPEEGLKFMVYLQKENIIDESGMPKERFSAEFPKEGPSILRIQQVVRGDSAAYFCASSPQPGGAGNTIYFGEGSWLTVV.

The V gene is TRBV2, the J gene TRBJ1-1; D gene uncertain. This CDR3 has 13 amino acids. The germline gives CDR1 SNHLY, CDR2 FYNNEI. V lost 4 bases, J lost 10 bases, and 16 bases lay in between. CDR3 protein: CASSAGPRGGAFF. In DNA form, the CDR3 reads TGTGCCAGCAGTGCCGGGCCTCGAGGAGGAGCTTTCTTT.

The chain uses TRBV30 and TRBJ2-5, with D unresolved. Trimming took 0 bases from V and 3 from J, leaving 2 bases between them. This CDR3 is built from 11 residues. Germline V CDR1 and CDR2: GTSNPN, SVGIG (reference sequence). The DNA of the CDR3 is TGTGCCTGGAGTGTAAAAGAGACCCAGTACTTC. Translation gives CAWSVKETQYF.

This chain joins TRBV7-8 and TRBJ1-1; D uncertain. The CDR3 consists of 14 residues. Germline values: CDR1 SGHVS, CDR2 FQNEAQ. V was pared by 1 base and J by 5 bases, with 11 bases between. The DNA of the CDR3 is TGTGCCAGCAGCTTAGTAGGGTTGGGGACTGAAGCTTTCTTT. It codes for CASSLVGLGTEAFF.

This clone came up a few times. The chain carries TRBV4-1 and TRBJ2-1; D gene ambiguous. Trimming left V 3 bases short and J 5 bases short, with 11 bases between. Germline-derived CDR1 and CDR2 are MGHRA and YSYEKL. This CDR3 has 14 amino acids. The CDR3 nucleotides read TGCGCCAGCAGCCACCCCTTACCTGACAATGAGCAGTTCTTC. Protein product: CASSHPLPDNEQFF.

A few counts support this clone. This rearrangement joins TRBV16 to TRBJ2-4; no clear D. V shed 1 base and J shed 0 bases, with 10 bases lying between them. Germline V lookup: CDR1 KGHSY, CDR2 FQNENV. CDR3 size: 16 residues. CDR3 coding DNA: TGTGCCAGCAGCCAATTCAGCATGCTAGCCAAAAACATTCAGTACTTC. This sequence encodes CASSQFSMLAKNIQYF. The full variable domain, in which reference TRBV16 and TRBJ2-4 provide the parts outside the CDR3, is GEEVAQTPKHLVRGEGQKAKLYCAPIKGHSYVFWYQQVLKNEFKFLISFQNENVFDETGMPKERFSAKCLPNSPCSLEIQATKLEDSAVYFCASSQFSMLAKNIQYFGAGTRLSVL.

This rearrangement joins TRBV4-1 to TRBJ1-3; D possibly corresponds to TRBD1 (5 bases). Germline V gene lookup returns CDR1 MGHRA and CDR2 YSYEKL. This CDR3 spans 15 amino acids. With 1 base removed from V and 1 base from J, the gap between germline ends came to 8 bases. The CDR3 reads CASSQVQVSGNTIYF. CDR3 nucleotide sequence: TGCGCCAGCAGCCAAGTACAGGTTTCTGGAAACACCATATATTTT.

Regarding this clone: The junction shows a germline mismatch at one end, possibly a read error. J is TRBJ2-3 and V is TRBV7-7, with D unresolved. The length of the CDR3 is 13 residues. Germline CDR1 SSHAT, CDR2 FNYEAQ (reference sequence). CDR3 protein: CASSVDHTDTQYF. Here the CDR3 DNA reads TGTGCTAGCAGCGTCGACCACACAGATACGCAGTATTTT.

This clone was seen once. For the CDR3, the DNA is TGTGCCAGCAGTTTAACCGGTGGCTACACCTTC. Amino acid sequence: CASSLTGGYTF. The chain uses TRBV21-1 and TRBJ1-2. TRBV21-1 is a pseudogene locus. CDR3 length: 11 residues.

CDR3 in amino acids: CASSSSSTDTQYF. The CDR3, as DNA: TGCGCCAGCAGTAGCTCTAGCACAGATACGCAGTATTTT. The chain uses TRBV5-1 and TRBJ2-3; D remains ambiguous. CDR1 and CDR2 (germline): SGHRS, YFSETQ. V gave up 5 bases and J gave up 0 bases, with 7 bases separating them. There are 13 residues in the CDR3.

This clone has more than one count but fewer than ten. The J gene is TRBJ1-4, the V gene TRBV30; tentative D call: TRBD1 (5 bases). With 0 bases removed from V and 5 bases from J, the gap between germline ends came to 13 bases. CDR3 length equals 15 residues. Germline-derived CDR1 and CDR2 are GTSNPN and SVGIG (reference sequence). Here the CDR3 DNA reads TGTGCCTGGAGTGTAGGAGGGGTCCTAAATGAAAAACTGTTTTTT. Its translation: CAWSVGGVLNEKLFF.

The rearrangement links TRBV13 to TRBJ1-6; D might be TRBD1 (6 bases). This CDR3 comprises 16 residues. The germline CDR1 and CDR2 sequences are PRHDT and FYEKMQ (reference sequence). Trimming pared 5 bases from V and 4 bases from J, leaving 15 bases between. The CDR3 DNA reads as TGTGCCAGCAGCGGCCGACAGGAACTTTATAATTCACCCCTCCACTTT. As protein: CASSGRQELYNSPLHF.

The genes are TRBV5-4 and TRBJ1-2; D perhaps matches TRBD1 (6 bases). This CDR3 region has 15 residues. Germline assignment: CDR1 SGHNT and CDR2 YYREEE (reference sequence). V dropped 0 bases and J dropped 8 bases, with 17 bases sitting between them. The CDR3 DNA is TGTGCCAGCAGCTTGGAGTCAGGGGAGATAGGAGGCTACACCTTC. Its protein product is CASSLESGEIGGYTF.

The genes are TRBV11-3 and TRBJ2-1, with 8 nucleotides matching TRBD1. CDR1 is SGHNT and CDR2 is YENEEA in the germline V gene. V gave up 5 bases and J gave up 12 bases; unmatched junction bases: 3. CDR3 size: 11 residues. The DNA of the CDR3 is TGTGCCAGCAGCGGGGACAGGACGCAGTTCTTC. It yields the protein CASSGDRTQFF.

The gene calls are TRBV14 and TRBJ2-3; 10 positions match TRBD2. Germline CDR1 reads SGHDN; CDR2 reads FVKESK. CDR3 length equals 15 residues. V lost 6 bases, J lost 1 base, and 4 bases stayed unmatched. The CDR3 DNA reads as TGTGCCAGCAGACATAGCGGGAGGCGCACAGATACGCAGTATTTT. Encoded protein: CASRHSGRRTDTQYF.

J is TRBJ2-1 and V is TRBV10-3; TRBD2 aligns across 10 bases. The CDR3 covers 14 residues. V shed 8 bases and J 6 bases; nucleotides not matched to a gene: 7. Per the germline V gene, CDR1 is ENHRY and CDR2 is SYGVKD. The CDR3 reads CAIGPAGGPNEQFF. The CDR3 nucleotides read TGTGCCATCGGCCCAGCGGGAGGGCCCAATGAGCAGTTCTTC.

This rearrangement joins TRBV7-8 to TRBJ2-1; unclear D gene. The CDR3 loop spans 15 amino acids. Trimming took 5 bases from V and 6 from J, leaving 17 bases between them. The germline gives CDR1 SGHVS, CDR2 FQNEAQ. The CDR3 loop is CASSPGPTGFNEQFF. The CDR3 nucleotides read TGTGCCAGCAGCCCCGGACCGACTGGATTCAATGAGCAGTTCTTC. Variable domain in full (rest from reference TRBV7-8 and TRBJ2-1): GAGVSQSPRYKVAKRGQDVALRCDPISGHVSLFWYQQALGQGPEFLTYFQNEAQLDKSGLPSDRFFAERPEGSVSTLKIQRTQQEDSAVYLCASSPGPTGFNEQFFGPGTRLTVL.